The source of this T cell receptor (beta chain) is a study of T cells in localized non-small cell lung cancer. Germline V gene data show CDR1 as MDHEN and CDR2 as SYDVKM. Trimming removed 5 bases at V and 5 bases at J, with 16 bases between. The CDR3 is made up of 14 amino acids. This clone was seen a single time. Sequencing was performed with immunoSEQ multiplex PCR; in TCRdb, only in-frame clones are kept and a portion is missing. The table records around 30,000 clones, approximately 78% of them present only once. The sequence came from a male donor aged 60 or over with stage II squamous cell lung carcinoma. Material: peripheral blood, obtained before any cancer treatment. The J gene is TRBJ2-7, the V gene TRBV28; the D gene could be TRBD1 or TRBD2 (5 bases each). This chain's CDR3 is CASSAAGTNNEQYF. CDR3 DNA sequence: TGTGCCAGCAGTGCCGCCGGGACCAACAACGAGCAGTACTTC.